Included here is one TCR beta chain sequence, with context. This sample is part of a study of blood T cell repertoires in COVID-19. Across the study: Specimens from acute and convalescent COVID-19 originated in the United States, Italy and Spain.

The authors' processing: For nucleated cells, counts were estimated from reference gene primer amplification. Measured with immunoSEQ multiplex PCR; TCRdb has only the in-frame clones, and not every one. V and J calls and clone size are copied from that table; D and trimming were computed from the DNA. Altogether 150,000 to 180,000 clones are present, around 85% being singletons, with the ten largest covering less than 30%. The CDR3 covers 18 residues. CDR1 is MGHRA and CDR2 is YSYEKL in the germline V gene. With 0 bases clipped from V and 3 bases from J, the junction kept 11 bases outside the gene matches.

This TCR came from a woman aged 55-70 years with acute or convalescent COVID-19. The V call is TRBV4-1, the J call TRBJ1-5; 7 bases are shared with TRBD1. Specimen: peripheral blood. The CDR3, as DNA: TGCGCCAGCAGCCAAGAGGCGGACAGGAGTGCGAACAATCAGCCCCAGCATTTT. Its translation is CASSQEADRSANNQPQHF.